The 29 T cell receptor beta chains listed next were all sequenced from one sample in a study of technical replicates of blood from a handful of donors. Using immunoSEQ multiplex PCR, the repertoire was profiled, and TCRdb retains in-frame clones only, with some absent. The repertoire includes about 15,000 clones, roughly 84% of them detected once, and about a tenth sits in the top ten. The sequenced material came from PBMCs. These TCRs come from a human donor in good health.

This clone was seen a single time. The V gene is TRBV18, the J gene TRBJ1-1; D call uncertain. Trimming removed 1 base at V and 2 bases at J, with 17 bases between. This CDR3 contains 17 residues. Germline CDR1 and CDR2: KGHSH and LQKENI. CDR3 bases: TGTGCCAGCTCACCACGTTCCACCCTTGGGCTCAACACTGAAGCTTTCTTT. Encoded protein: CASSPRSTLGLNTEAFF.

The chain has TRBV21-1 and TRBJ2-5; the table calls TRBD1, which could not be checked here. TRBV21-1 is a pseudogene locus. There are 18 residues in the CDR3. The CDR3: CASSPPDRGLAQVETQYF. DNA of the CDR3: TGTGCCAGCAGCCCCCCGGACAGGGGGCTAGCTCAAGTAGAGACCCAGTACTTC.

This clone was observed a single time. The chain combines TRBV5-1 with TRBJ2-7, with TRBD2 as a possible D gene (7 bases). Germline V lookup: CDR1 SGHRS, CDR2 YFSETQ. This CDR3 is 14 amino acids long. V was trimmed by 5 bases and J by 4 bases, leaving 16 bases between them. CDR3 in DNA: TGCGCCAGCAGTCCTGCGGGGGCTAGGTACGAGCAGTACTTC. It encodes CASSPAGARYEQYF.

The chain recombines TRBV27 with TRBJ2-1; TRBD1 matches 12 bases. The V segment lost 2 bases and the J segment 8 bases; nucleotides outside the gene matches: 10. CDR3 length equals 17 residues. Germline V CDR1 and CDR2: MNHEY, SMNVEV (reference sequence). CDR3 nucleotides: TGTGCCAGCAGTTTAAGTGTCTGGGACAGGGGGCTCGATGAGCAGTTCTTC. Encoded protein: CASSLSVWDRGLDEQFF.

The rearrangement links TRBV11-1 to TRBJ2-3, with D perhaps TRBD1 (6 bases). Germline assignment: CDR1 SGHAT and CDR2 FQDESV (reference sequence). The CDR3 totals 12 residues. V was cut by 5 bases and J by 5 bases, with 8 bases left in between. CDR3 coding DNA: TGTGCCAGCAGCCAGGGGATAGATACGCAGTATTTT. It translates to CASSQGIDTQYF.

This clone was observed once. This chain uses TRBV28 with TRBJ2-3, with 7 bases that match TRBD1. V trimming: 8 bases; J trimming: 0 bases; junction bases outside the gene matches: 5. The CDR3 has 14 residues. The V gene's germline CDR1 is MDHEN and CDR2 SYDVKM. CDR3 in amino acids: CASSAGGSTDTQYF. CDR3 in DNA: TGTGCCAGCTCAGCAGGGGGAAGCACAGATACGCAGTATTTT.

This rearrangement joins TRBV6-6 to TRBJ2-5, with D tentatively TRBD2 (6 bases). The germline V gene encodes CDR1 MNHNY and CDR2 SVGAGI (reference sequence). The CDR3 consists of 13 residues. The germline V and J ends were trimmed by 7 bases and 1 base, with 10 bases remaining between them. CDR3 residues: CASNRDSQETQYF. The CDR3 DNA is TGTGCCAGCAACCGGGACTCCCAAGAGACCCAGTACTTC.

As to this clone: Additional DNA sequences in this sample encode the identical CDR3. The chain combines TRBV18 with TRBJ2-2; the match to TRBD1 covers 7 bases. This CDR3 region has 15 residues. With V trimmed by 3 bases and J by 0 bases, 1 base remained unmatched. The germline V gene has CDR1 KGHSH and CDR2 LQKENI. CDR3 coding DNA: TGTGCCAGCTCACCCGACAGGGCGAACACCGGGGAGCTGTTTTTT. It specifies CASSPDRANTGELFF.

This clone has only a few counts. This chain connects TRBV7-8 to TRBJ2-1; 8 bases are shared with TRBD2. CDR3 length equals 16 residues. Unmatched junction bases numbered 7, after V lost 4 bases and J lost 2 bases. CDR1 SGHVS and CDR2 FQNEAQ come from the germline V gene. CDR3 loop: CASSSGRRGAYNEQFF. CDR3 DNA sequence: TGTGCCAGCAGCTCCGGAAGGCGGGGGGCCTACAATGAGCAGTTCTTC. Drawing the rest from reference TRBV7-8 and TRBJ2-1, the complete variable domain is GAGVSQSPRYKVAKRGQDVALRCDPISGHVSLFWYQQALGQGPEFLTYFQNEAQLDKSGLPSDRFFAERPEGSVSTLKIQRTQQEDSAVYLCASSSGRRGAYNEQFFGPGTRLTVL.

The chain recombines TRBV25-1 with TRBJ2-7; 10 nucleotides agree with TRBD1. The CDR3 sequence is 15 residues long. V dropped 5 bases and J dropped 5; count of bases not matched to a gene: 9. CDR1 is MGHDK, CDR2 SYGVNS, per germline. CDR3 DNA: TGTGCCAGCAGTCCCGGCCGGGACAGGGGCCACGAGCAGTACTTC. Residues: CASSPGRDRGHEQYF.

This chain links TRBV28 with TRBJ2-1; 7 bases fit TRBD1. Germline V gene lookup returns CDR1 MDHEN and CDR2 SYDVKM. CDR3 size: 16 residues. V was pared by 2 bases and J by 2 bases, with 6 bases of the junction left unmatched. The CDR3 region has the DNA TGTGCCAGCAGTTTAGGTGGGACAGATACCTACAATGAGCAGTTCTTC. This codes for CASSLGGTDTYNEQFF.

The rearrangement links TRBV7-9 to TRBJ2-5, with 8 bases matching TRBD1. The junction had 4 bases not matched to a gene; V was cut back by 3 bases and J by 4 bases. Germline V gene lookup returns CDR1 SEHNR and CDR2 FQNEAQ (reference sequence). The CDR3 is 14 amino acids. The CDR3 DNA is TGTGCCAGCAGCTTTAGACAGGGGAGAGAGACCCAGTACTTC. Encoded protein: CASSFRQGRETQYF.

This sequence joins TRBV4-2 and TRBJ2-3; 10 nucleotides match TRBD2. The trim removed 0 bases at V and 1 base at J, leaving 1 base unmatched. The CDR3 has 16 residues. Germline V gene lookup returns CDR1 LGHNA and CDR2 YNFKEQ. DNA of the CDR3: TGTGCCAGCAGCCAAGATCTAGCGGGAGGCACAGATACGCAGTATTTT. This translates into CASSQDLAGGTDTQYF.

This chain uses TRBV5-1 with TRBJ1-1, with D perhaps TRBD1 (6 bases). The CDR3 has 14 amino acids. Trimming left V 0 bases short and J 4 bases short, with 10 bases between. Germline CDR1 is SGHRS and CDR2 is YFSETQ. In DNA form, the CDR3 reads TGCGCCAGCAGCTTGGGGGGGCTAAGCACTGAAGCTTTCTTT. Translating gives CASSLGGLSTEAFF.

V gene TRBV28 combines with J gene TRBJ2-5, with no clear D. V lost 1 base and J lost 2, with 8 bases in between. The CDR3 runs 14 residues. CDR1 and CDR2 (germline): MDHEN, SYDVKM. The CDR3 nucleotides are TGTGCCAGCAGTTTATTGACGGGTCAAGAGACCCAGTACTTC. It encodes CASSLLTGQETQYF.

This rearrangement joins TRBV5-1 to TRBJ1-1; no clear D gene. V was shortened by 3 bases and J by 0 bases, with 9 bases between the two germline ends. The length of the CDR3 is 14 residues. Germline CDR1 and CDR2: SGHRS and YFSETQ. CDR3: CASSSMRMNTEAFF. In DNA, the CDR3 is TGCGCCAGCAGCTCCATGCGTATGAACACTGAAGCTTTCTTT.

The genes are TRBV5-6 and TRBJ1-1; possible D gene TRBD1, 6 bases. Deletions cut 1 base from V and 4 bases from J, with 14 bases between. Germline V gene lookup returns CDR1 SGHDT and CDR2 YYEEEE. The CDR3 contains 15 residues. The CDR3 bases are TGTGCCAGCAGCTTGCCACAGGGCGGGCGCACTGAAGCTTTCTTT. The encoded protein is CASSLPQGGRTEAFF. The variable domain in full, with the rest retrieved from reference TRBV5-6 and TRBJ1-1, is DAGVTQSPTHLIKTRGQQVTLRCSPKSGHDTVSWYQQALGQGPQFIFQYYEEEERQRGNFPDRFSGHQFPNYSSELNVNALLLGDSALYLCASSLPQGGRTEAFFGQGTRLTVV.

The chain has TRBV18 and TRBJ2-7; D perhaps matches TRBD1 (7 bases). In germline, CDR1 is KGHSH, CDR2 LQKENI. The CDR3 spans 14 residues. The V end lost 6 bases, the J end lost 0 bases, and 12 bases lay between the germline ends. CDR3 protein: CASSPGDSSYEQYF. CDR3 coding DNA: TGTGCCAGCTCCCCGGGGGACAGCTCCTACGAGCAGTACTTC.

This clone was seen more than once but under ten times. The genes are TRBV18 and TRBJ1-4, with a tentative D call TRBD1 (6 bases). The CDR3 is made up of 13 amino acids. Trimming removed 2 bases at V and 6 bases at J, with 7 bases between. Germline V gene sequence: CDR1 KGHSH, CDR2 LQKENI. The CDR3 loop is CASSPRTDEKLFF. The CDR3 DNA sequence: TGTGCCAGCTCACCAAGGACAGATGAAAAACTGTTTTTT.

This chain joins TRBV15 and TRBJ2-7; 12 nucleotides match TRBD2. Germline lookup yields CDR1 LNHNV and CDR2 YYDKDF (reference sequence). The CDR3 contains 13 residues. The V gene end was trimmed by 8 bases and the J gene end by 4 bases; junction bases not matched to a gene: 3. CDR3 region: CATGGLAGYEQYF. The CDR3 bases are TGTGCCACCGGTGGACTAGCGGGGTACGAGCAGTACTTC.

This chain uses TRBV5-4 with TRBJ2-7; 11 bases match TRBD2. V was pared by 0 bases and J by 8 bases, with 4 bases of the junction left unmatched. This CDR3 spans 14 amino acids. Germline CDR1 is SGHNT and CDR2 is YYREEE (reference sequence). The CDR3: CASSLELAGDKQYF. The DNA of the CDR3 is TGTGCCAGCAGCTTGGAACTAGCGGGAGATAAGCAGTACTTC.

Note on this clone: Within the sample, other DNA sequences also encode this same CDR3. The chain links TRBV7-9 to TRBJ2-7; possibly TRBD2 for D (5 bases). CDR3 size: 12 residues. Trimming pared 5 bases from V and 6 bases from J, leaving 11 bases between. Germline V gene data show CDR1 as SEHNR and CDR2 as FQNEAQ (reference sequence). The CDR3 sequence is CASSIEGSEQYF. In DNA form, the CDR3 reads TGTGCCAGCAGCATCGAGGGTAGCGAGCAGTACTTC.

This chain connects TRBV7-9 to TRBJ2-5, with TRBD1 identical over 7 bases. The germline V gene encodes CDR1 SEHNR and CDR2 FQNEAQ (reference sequence). With 5 bases clipped from V and 2 bases from J, the junction kept 5 bases outside the gene matches. There are 14 residues in the CDR3. The CDR3 is CASSPGTDQETQYF. Here the CDR3 DNA reads TGTGCCAGCAGCCCAGGGACAGATCAAGAGACCCAGTACTTC.

This chain links TRBV7-8 with TRBJ2-2; 7 positions agree with TRBD1. Trimming took 6 bases from V and 6 from J; bases not matched to a gene: 16. CDR1 SGHVS and CDR2 FQNEAQ come from the germline V gene. This CDR3 comprises 17 residues. CDR3 bases: TGTGCCAGCAGTCGTTCTCTCGACAGGGTGCTCTCCGGGGAGCTGTTTTTT. Encoded protein: CASSRSLDRVLSGELFF.

The table lists this clone with a few counts. The chain uses TRBV6-5 and TRBJ1-2, with TRBD1 matching over 8 bases. The ends lost 6 bases at V and 4 bases at J; junction bases unmatched: 1. The germline CDR1 and CDR2 sequences are MNHEY and SVGAGI. This CDR3 is built from 12 residues. CDR3 protein: CASRQGAYGYTF. The CDR3 DNA reads as TGTGCCAGCAGGCAGGGGGCCTATGGCTACACCTTC.

This chain joins TRBV9 and TRBJ2-3; TRBD2 agrees at 15 bases. The CDR3 consists of 18 residues. In germline, CDR1 is SGDLS, CDR2 YYNGEE. V lost 3 bases to trimming and J lost 1 base; unmatched junction nucleotides: 6. Here the CDR3 reads CASSAGLAGGGGTDTQYF. The CDR3 DNA follows: TGTGCCAGCAGCGCTGGACTAGCGGGAGGGGGGGGCACAGATACGCAGTATTTT.

The chain joins TRBV6-1 to TRBJ2-3; 8 nucleotides align to TRBD1. J lost 2 bases, V lost 5 bases, and 6 bases had no gene match. The CDR3 has 15 residues. Germline V lookup: CDR1 MNHNS, CDR2 SASEGT. The CDR3 DNA is TGTGCCAGCAGTCCCGGGACAGGAACCACAGATACGCAGTATTTT. Translation gives CASSPGTGTTDTQYF.

This chain joins TRBV18 and TRBJ1-1; tentatively, D is TRBD1 (5 bases). Trimming pared 1 base from V and 3 bases from J, leaving 18 bases between. The CDR3 sequence is 17 residues long. Per the germline V gene, CDR1 is KGHSH and CDR2 is LQKENI. The CDR3 nucleotides are TGTGCCAGCTCACCACTTGGGGGGACTCGAGGGTACACTGAAGCTTTCTTT. Protein product: CASSPLGGTRGYTEAFF.

V usage is TRBV5-1 and J usage is TRBJ2-1; 7 nucleotides agree with TRBD1. Germline V gives CDR1 SGHRS, CDR2 YFSETQ. This CDR3 is built from 15 residues. The trim removed 3 bases at V and 2 bases at J, leaving 5 bases unmatched. CDR3 protein: CASSYGTDTYNEQFF. The CDR3 nucleotides read TGCGCCAGCAGCTATGGGACAGACACCTACAATGAGCAGTTCTTC.